Here is one TCR beta chain with its context. A few counts support this clonotype. Its binding antigen is unknown. Base-call qualities are not available, and no considerably larger clone is one nucleotide away. The receptor library was made with RT-PCR. The data were produced on a NextSeq 550. The public reads were run again by TCRdb, first through fastp at Q25 and then through MiXCR, and only productive beta chains were kept. All rows with the same CDR3 protein become a single entry with the most common DNA and genes. The sample table contains roughly 250,000 distinct CDR3 sequences; only one count was recorded for around 14% of them. The top ten clonotypes cover 11% of the sample. This entry belongs to a study of patients and donors after allogeneic stem cell transplantation (TCRdb year 2020). As encoded in the germline V gene (reference sequence), CDR1 is LNHDA while CDR2 is SQIVND. The CDR3 spans 14 residues, from the cysteine through the phenylalanine. Only CDR3 DNA is held: 42 bases, read in frame from base 1. Clipping removes 1 base from V and 6 bases from J, with 2 as the unmatched junction base count.

The chain joins TRBV19 to TRBJ2-4; TRBD2 agrees with 8 junctional bases. The sequencing input was blood, either unsorted or a sorted T cell fraction (not recorded which). The sequence was collected from a human donor who was either an allogeneic HSCT recipient or a stem cell or donor lymphocyte infusion donor (not recorded which). It is not recorded whose cells these are; they may come from a transplant donor. The CDR3 here reads CASSIAAGGNIQYF. The DNA is as follows: TGTGCCAGTAGTATAGCCGCGGGGGGAAACATTCAGTACTTC.